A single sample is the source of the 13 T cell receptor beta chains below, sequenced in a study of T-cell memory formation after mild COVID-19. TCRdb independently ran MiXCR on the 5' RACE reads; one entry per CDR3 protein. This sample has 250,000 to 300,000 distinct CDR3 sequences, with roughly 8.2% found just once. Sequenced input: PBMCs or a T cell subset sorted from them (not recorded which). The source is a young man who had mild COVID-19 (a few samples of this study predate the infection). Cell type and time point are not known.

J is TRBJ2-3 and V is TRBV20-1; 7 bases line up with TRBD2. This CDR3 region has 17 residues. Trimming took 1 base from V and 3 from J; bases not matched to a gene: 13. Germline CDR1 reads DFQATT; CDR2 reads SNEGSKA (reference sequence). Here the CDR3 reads CSARGVVGGGMTDTQYF. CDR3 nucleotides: TGCAGTGCTAGAGGGGTTGTCGGCGGGGGAATGACAGATACGCAGTATTTT.

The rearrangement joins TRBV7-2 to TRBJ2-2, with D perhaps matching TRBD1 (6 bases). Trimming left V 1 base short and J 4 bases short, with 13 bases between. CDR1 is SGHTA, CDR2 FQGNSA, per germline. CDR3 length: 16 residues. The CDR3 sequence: CASSLVVARGTGELFF. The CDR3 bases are TGTGCCAGCAGCTTAGTTGTCGCCAGGGGCACCGGGGAGCTGTTTTTT.

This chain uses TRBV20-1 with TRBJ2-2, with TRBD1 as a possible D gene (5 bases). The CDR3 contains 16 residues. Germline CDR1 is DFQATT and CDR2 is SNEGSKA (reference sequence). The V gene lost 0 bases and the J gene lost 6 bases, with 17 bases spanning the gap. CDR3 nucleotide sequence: TGCAGTGCTAGAGATTGGGGCGGCTTCTCACCCGGGGAGCTGTTTTTT. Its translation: CSARDWGGFSPGELFF.

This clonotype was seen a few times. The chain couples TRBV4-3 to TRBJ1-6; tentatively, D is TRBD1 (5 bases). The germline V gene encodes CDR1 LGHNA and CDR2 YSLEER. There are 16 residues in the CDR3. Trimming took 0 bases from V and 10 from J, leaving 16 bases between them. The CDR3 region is CASSQDPVRGVSPLHF. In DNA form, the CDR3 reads TGCGCCAGCAGCCAAGATCCGGTGAGAGGGGTCTCACCCCTCCACTTT.

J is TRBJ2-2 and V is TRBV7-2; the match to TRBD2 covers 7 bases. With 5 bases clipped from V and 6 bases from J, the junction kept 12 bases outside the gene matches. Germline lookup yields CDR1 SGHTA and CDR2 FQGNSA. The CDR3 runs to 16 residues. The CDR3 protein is CASSPNGGFRAGELFF. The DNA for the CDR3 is TGTGCCAGCAGCCCTAACGGGGGGTTTCGGGCCGGGGAGCTGTTTTTT. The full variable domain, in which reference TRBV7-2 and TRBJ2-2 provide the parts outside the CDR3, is GAGVSQSPSNKVTEKGKDVELRCDPISGHTALYWYRQSLGQGLEFLIYFQGNSAPDKSGLPSDRFSAERTGGSVSTLTIQRTQQEDSAVYLCASSPNGGFRAGELFFGEGSRLTVL.

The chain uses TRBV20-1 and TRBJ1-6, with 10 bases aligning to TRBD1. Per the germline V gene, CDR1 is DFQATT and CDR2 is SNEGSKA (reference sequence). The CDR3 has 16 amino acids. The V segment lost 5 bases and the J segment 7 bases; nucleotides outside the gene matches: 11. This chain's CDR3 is CSASFDRGLGNSPLHF. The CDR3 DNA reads TGCAGTGCTTCCTTTGACAGGGGGCTTGGGAATTCACCCCTCCACTTT.

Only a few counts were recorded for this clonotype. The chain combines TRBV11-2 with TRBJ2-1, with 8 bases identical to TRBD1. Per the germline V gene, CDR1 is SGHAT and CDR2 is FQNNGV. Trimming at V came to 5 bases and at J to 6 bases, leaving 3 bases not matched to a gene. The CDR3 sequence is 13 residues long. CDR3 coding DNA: TGTGCCAGCAGCGCGGACAGGGTCAATGAGCAGTTCTTC. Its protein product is CASSADRVNEQFF.

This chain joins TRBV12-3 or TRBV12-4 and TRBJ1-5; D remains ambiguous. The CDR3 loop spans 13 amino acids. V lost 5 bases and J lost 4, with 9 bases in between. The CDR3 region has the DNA TGTGCCAGCAGTGGTGGGGTGAATCAGCCCCAGCATTTT. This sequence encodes CASSGGVNQPQHF.

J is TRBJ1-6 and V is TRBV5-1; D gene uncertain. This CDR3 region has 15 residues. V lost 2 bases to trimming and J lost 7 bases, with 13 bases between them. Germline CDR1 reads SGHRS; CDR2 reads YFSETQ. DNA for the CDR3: TGCGCCAGCAGCTTCAGGCAAACCCCGAATTCACCCCTCCACTTT. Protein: CASSFRQTPNSPLHF.

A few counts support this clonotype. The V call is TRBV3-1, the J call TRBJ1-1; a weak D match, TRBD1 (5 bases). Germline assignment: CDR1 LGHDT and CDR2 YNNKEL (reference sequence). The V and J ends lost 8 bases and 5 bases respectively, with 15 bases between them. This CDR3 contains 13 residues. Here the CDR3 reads CASLDGGGTEAFF. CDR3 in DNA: TGTGCCAGCCTAGATGGCGGGGGAACTGAAGCTTTCTTT.

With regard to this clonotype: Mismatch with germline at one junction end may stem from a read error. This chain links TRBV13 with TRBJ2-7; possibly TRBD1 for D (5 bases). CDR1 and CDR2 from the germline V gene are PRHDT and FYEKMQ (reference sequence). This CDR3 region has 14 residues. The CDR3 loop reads CASSLGAGSFEQYF. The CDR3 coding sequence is TGTGCCAGCAGCTTAGGGGCAGGGTCCTTCGAGCAGTACTTC. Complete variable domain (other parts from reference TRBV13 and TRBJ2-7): AAGVIQSPRHLIKEKRETATLKCYPIPRHDTVYWYQQGPGQDPQFLISFYEKMQSDKGSIPDRFSAQQFSDYHSELNMSSLELGDSALYFCASSLGAGSFEQYFGPGTRLTVT.

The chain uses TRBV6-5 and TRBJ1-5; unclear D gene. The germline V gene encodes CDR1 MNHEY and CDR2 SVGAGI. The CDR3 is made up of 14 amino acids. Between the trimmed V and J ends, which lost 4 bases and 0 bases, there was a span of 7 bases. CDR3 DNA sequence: TGTGCCAGCAGTTTGGCCCATAGCAATCAGCCCCAGCATTTT. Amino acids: CASSLAHSNQPQHF.

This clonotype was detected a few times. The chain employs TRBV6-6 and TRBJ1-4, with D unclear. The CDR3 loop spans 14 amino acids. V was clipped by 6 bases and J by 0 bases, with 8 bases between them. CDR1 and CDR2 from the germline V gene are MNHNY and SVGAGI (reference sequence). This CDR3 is CASSTTSTNEKLFF. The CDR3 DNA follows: TGTGCCAGCAGCACAACCTCAACTAATGAAAAACTGTTTTTT.